This T cell receptor beta chain was profiled in a study of T cell responses to AZD1222 COVID-19 vaccine. The CDR3 spans 15 residues. Germline V gene data show CDR1 as SEHNR and CDR2 as FQNEAQ (reference sequence). The V end lost 5 bases, the J end lost 1 base, and 14 bases lay between the germline ends. The study pooled second doses at about 4 or about 12 weeks. Overall study results and limits: AZD1222 recipients seropositive at baseline numbered only six or seven. Researchers report vaccine-associated CD4 TCRs spanning spike, with dominance at 160-218 and 743-854. The donor cohort was predominantly white British with a female majority, and clonal diversity may have been underestimated.

This clone was observed a handful of times. The antigen is not known. Assay used: immunoSEQ multiplex PCR; TCRdb lists only in-frame clones, some missing. The table lists 110,000 or so clones, more than 75% of them singletons. The sample in question was peripheral blood, obtained 28 days after the second AZD1222 dose. The chain has TRBV7-9 and TRBJ1-1; possible D gene TRBD1, 5 bases. This TCR derives from an adult who received the AZD1222 COVID-19 vaccine. CDR3: CASSPTTRGNTEAFF. The DNA of the CDR3 is TGTGCCAGCAGCCCCACGACAAGGGGGAACACTGAAGCTTTCTTT.